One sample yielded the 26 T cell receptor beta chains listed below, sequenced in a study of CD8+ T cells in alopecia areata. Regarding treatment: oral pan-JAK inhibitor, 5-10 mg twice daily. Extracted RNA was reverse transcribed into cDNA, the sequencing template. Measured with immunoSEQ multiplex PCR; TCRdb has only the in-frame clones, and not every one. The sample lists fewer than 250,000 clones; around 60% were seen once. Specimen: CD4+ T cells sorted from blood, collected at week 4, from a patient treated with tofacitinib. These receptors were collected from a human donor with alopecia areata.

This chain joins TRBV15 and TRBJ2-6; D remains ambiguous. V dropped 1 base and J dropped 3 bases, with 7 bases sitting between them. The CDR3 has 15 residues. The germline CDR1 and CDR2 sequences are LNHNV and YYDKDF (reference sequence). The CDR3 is CATSRAKVGANVLTF. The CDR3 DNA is TGTGCCACCAGCAGAGCGAAGGTTGGGGCCAACGTCCTGACTTTC.

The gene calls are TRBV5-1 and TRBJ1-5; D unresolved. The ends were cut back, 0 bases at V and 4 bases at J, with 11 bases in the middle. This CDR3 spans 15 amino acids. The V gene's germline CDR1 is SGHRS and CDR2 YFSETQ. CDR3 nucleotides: TGCGCCAGCAGCTTGGGGACTCAAGGAAATCAGCCCCAGCATTTT. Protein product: CASSLGTQGNQPQHF.

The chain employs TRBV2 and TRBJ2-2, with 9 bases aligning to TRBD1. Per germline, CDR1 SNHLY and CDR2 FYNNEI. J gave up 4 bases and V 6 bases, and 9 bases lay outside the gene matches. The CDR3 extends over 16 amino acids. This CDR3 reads CASSKRQGDLTGELFF. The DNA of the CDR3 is TGTGCCAGCAGCAAAAGACAGGGGGATCTCACCGGGGAGCTGTTTTTT.

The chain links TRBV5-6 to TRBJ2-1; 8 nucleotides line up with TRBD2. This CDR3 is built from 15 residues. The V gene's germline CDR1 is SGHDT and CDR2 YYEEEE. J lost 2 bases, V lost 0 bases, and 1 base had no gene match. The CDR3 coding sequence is TGTGCCAGCAGCTTGGGGACTAGCCCCTACAATGAGCAGTTCTTC. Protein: CASSLGTSPYNEQFF.

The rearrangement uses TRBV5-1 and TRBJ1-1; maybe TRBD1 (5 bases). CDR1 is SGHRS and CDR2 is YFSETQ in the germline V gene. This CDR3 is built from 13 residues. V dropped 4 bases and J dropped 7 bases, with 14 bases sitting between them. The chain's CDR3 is CASSLGGAREAFF. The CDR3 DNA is TGCGCCAGCAGCCTAGGAGGGGCGCGTGAAGCTTTCTTT.

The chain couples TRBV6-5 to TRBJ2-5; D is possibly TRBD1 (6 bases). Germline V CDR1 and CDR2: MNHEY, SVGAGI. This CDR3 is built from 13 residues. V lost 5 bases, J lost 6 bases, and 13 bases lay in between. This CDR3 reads CASSPAGEKTQYF. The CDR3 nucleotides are TGTGCCAGCAGTCCCGCAGGGGAAAAGACCCAGTACTTC.

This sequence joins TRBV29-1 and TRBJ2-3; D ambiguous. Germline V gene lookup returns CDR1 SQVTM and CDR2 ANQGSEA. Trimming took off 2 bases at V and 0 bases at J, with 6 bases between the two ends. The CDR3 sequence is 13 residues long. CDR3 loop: CSVEHRSTDTQYF. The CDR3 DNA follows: TGCAGCGTTGAACACAGAAGCACAGATACGCAGTATTTT.

CDR3 sequence: CASSFRGRETQYF. In DNA, the CDR3 is TGTGCCAGTAGCTTCAGGGGGCGAGAGACCCAGTACTTC. This chain links TRBV19 with TRBJ2-5, with 8 positions matching TRBD1. V lost 6 bases, J lost 4 bases, and 4 bases stayed unmatched. Germline V gives CDR1 LNHDA, CDR2 SQIVND (reference sequence). This CDR3 spans 13 amino acids.

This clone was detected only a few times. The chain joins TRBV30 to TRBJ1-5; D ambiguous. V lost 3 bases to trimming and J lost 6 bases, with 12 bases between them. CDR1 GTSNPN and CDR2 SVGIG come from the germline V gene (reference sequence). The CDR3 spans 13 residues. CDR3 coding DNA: TGTGCCTGGAGGAGGCGGTTGGGTCAGCCCCAGCATTTT. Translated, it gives CAWRRRLGQPQHF.

CDR3 in DNA: TGCAGCGTTTGGCCGTCCGCGGTTCTCTACAATGAGCAGTTCTTC. It yields the protein CSVWPSAVLYNEQFF. The genes are TRBV29-1 and TRBJ2-1, with D hard to call. This CDR3 contains 15 residues. Trimming pared 5 bases from V and 3 bases from J, leaving 17 bases between. Germline lookup yields CDR1 SQVTM and CDR2 ANQGSEA.

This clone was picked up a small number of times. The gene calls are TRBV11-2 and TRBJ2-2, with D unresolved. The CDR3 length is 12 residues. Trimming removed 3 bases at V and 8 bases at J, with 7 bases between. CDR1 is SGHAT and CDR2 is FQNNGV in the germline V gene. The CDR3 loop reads CASSFGMGELFF. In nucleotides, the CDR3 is TGTGCCAGCAGCTTCGGCATGGGGGAGCTGTTTTTT.

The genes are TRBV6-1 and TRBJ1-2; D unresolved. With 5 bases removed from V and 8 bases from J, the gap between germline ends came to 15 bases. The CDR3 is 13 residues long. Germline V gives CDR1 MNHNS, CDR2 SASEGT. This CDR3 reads CASSPSWTAGYTF. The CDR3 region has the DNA TGTGCCAGCAGTCCTAGCTGGACGGCAGGCTACACCTTC.

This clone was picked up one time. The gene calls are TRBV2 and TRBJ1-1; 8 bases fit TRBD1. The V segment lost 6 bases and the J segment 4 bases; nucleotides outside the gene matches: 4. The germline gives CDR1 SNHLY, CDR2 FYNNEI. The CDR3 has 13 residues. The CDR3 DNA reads TGTGCCAGCAGCCTACAGGGGGTCACTGAAGCTTTCTTT. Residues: CASSLQGVTEAFF.

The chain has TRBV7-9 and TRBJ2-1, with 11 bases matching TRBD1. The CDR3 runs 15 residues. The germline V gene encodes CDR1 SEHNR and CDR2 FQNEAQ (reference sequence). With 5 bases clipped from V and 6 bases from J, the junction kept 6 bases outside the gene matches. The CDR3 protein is CASSLGQGAGNEQFF. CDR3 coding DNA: TGTGCCAGCAGCCTCGGACAGGGGGCTGGCAATGAGCAGTTCTTC.

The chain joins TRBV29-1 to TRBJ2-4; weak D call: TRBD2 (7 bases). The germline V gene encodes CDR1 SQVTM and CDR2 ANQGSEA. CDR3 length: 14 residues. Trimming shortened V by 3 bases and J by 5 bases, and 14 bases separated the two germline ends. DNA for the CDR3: TGCAGCGTTGAGCCCGGAGGGGGGGAAAACATTCAGTACTTC. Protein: CSVEPGGGENIQYF.

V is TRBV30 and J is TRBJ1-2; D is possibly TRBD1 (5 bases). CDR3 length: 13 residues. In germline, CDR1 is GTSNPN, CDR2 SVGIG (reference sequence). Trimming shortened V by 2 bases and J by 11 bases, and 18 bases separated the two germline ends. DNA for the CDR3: TGTGCCTGGAGTTCAGAGGGGACCTGGGGGTACACCTTC. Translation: CAWSSEGTWGYTF.

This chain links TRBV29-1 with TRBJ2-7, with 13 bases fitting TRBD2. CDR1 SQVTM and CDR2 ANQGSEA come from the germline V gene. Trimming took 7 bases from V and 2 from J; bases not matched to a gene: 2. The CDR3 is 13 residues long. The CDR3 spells CSAGTSGAYEQYF. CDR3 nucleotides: TGCAGCGCCGGGACTAGCGGGGCCTACGAGCAGTACTTC.

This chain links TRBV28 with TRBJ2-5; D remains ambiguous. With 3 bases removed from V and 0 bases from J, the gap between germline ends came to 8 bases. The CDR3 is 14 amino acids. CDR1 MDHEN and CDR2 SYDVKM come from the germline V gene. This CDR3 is CASSFSSYQETQYF. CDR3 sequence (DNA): TGTGCCAGCAGTTTCTCCTCGTACCAAGAGACCCAGTACTTC. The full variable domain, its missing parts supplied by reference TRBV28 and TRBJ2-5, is DVKVTQSSRYLVKRTGEKVFLECVQDMDHENMFWYRQDPGLGLRLIYFSYDVKMKEKGDIPEGYSVSREKKERFSLILESASTNQTSMYLCASSFSSYQETQYFGPGTRLLVL.

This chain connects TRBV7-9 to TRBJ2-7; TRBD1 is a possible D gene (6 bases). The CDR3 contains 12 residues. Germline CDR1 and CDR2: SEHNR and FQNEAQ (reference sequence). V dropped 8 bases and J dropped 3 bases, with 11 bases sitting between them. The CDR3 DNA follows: TGTGCCAGCGGCGCAGGGGACTACGAGCAGTACTTC. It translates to CASGAGDYEQYF.

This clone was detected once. The CDR3 loop reads CASSFREPGELFF. The CDR3, as DNA: TGCGCCAGCAGCTTCCGGGAACCCGGGGAGCTGTTTTTT. The chain joins TRBV5-1 to TRBJ2-2; D is possibly TRBD2 (5 bases). Trimming stripped 2 bases from V and 6 bases from J, with 8 bases between. CDR3 size: 13 residues. Germline values: CDR1 SGHRS, CDR2 YFSETQ.

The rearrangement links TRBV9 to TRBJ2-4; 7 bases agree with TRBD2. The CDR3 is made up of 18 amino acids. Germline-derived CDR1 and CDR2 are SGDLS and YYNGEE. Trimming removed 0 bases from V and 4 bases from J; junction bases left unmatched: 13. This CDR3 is CASSVEAGRGPTKNIQYF. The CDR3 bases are TGTGCCAGCAGCGTAGAAGCGGGGAGAGGCCCCACAAAAAACATTCAGTACTTC.

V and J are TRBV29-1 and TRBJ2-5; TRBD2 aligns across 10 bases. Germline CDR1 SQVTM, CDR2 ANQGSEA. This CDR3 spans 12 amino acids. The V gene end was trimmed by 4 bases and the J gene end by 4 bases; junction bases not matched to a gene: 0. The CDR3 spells CSVGLAGETQYF. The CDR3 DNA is TGCAGCGTTGGACTAGCGGGAGAGACCCAGTACTTC. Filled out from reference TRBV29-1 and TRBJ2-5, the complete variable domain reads SAVISQKPSRDICQRGTSLTIQCQVDSQVTMMFWYRQQPGQSLTLIATANQGSEATYESGFVIDKFPISRPNLTFSTLTVSNMSPEDSSIYLCSVGLAGETQYFGPGTRLLVL.

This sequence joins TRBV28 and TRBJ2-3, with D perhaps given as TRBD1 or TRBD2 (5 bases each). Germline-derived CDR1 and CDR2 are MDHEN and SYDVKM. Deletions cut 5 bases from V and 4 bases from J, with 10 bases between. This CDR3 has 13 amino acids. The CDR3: CASSPGTADTQYF. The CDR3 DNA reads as TGTGCCAGCAGTCCTGGGACCGCAGATACGCAGTATTTT.

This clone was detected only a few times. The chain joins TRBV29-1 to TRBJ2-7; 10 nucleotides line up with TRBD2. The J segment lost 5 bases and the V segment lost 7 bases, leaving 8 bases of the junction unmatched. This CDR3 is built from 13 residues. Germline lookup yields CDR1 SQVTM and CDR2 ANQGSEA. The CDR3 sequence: CSALLAGRDEQYF. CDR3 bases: TGCAGCGCTCTACTAGCGGGAAGGGACGAGCAGTACTTC.

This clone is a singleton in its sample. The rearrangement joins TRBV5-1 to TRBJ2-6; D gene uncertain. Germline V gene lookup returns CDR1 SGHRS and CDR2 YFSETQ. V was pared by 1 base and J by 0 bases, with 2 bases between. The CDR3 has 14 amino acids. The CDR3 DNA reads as TGCGCCAGCAGCTTGTACTCTGGGGCCAACGTCCTGACTTTC. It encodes CASSLYSGANVLTF.

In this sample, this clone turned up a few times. CDR3 sequence: CSVDGGTGKGRGEQYF. As DNA, the CDR3 is TGCAGCGTTGATGGCGGGACAGGCAAAGGCCGGGGCGAGCAGTACTTC. The chain recombines TRBV29-1 with TRBJ2-7; 8 bases fit TRBD1. Germline trimming cut 3 bases from V and 6 bases from J; bases unmatched to any gene: 16. Per germline, CDR1 SQVTM and CDR2 ANQGSEA. This CDR3 spans 16 amino acids.